This TCR beta chain stems from a study of blood T cell repertoires in COVID-19. The data were produced by immunoSEQ multiplex PCR, yet TCRdb's version contains in-frame clones alone and is incomplete. The profile shows 130,000 to 150,000 clones, about 85% of them singletons. V shed 5 bases and J shed 8 bases, with 18 bases lying between them. The CDR3 runs to 14 residues. Germline V gives CDR1 LNHDA, CDR2 SQIVND (reference sequence). The clonotype was recovered from a human donor with acute or convalescent COVID-19. The donor label of this sample is uncertain. The sequenced sample consisted of peripheral blood. The rearrangement links TRBV19 to TRBJ2-5, with a weak D call TRBD2 (5 bases). The CDR3 DNA follows: TGTGCCAGTAGTGTCTCGGGGTTCAAGAGAACCCAGTACTTC. Protein sequence: CASSVSGFKRTQYF.